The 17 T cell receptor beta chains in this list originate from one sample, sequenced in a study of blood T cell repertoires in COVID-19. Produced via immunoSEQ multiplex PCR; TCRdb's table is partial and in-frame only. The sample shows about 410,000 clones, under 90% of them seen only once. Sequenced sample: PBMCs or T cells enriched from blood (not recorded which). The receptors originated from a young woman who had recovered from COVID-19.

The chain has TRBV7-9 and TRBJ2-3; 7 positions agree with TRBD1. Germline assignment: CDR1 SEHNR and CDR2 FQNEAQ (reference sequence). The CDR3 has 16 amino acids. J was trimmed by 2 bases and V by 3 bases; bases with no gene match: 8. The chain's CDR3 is CASSFGKTGNTDTQYF. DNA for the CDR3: TGTGCCAGCAGCTTTGGCAAGACAGGGAACACAGATACGCAGTATTTT.

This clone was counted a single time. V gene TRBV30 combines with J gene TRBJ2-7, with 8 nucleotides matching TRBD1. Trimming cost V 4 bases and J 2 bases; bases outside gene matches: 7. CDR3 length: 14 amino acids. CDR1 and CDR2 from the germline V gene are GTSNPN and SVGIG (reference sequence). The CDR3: CAWMDPGQAYEQYF. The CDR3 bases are TGTGCCTGGATGGATCCGGGACAGGCCTACGAGCAGTACTTC.

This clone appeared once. Here the CDR3 reads CASRSSGTDTQYF. In DNA, the CDR3 is TGTGCCAGCAGATCTTCGGGCACAGATACGCAGTATTTT. The V and J genes are TRBV7-3 and TRBJ2-3, with unresolved D. Germline loops: CDR1 SGHTA, CDR2 FQGTGA. CDR3 length: 13 residues. Trimming removed 6 bases from V and 1 base from J, with 8 bases in between. The variable domain in full, completed from reference TRBV7-3 and TRBJ2-3, reads GAGVSQTPSNKVTEKGKYVELRCDPISGHTALYWYRQSLGQGPEFLIYFQGTGAADDSGLPNDRFFAVRPEGSVSTLKIQRTERGDSAVYLCASRSSGTDTQYFGPGTRLTVL.

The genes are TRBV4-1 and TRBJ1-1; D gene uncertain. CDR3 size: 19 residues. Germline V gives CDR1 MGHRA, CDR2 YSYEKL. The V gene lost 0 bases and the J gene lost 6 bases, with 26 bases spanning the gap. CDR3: CASSQDQWQAKVRLSEAFF. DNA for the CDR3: TGCGCCAGCAGCCAAGATCAATGGCAGGCCAAAGTTCGGTTGTCTGAAGCTTTCTTT.

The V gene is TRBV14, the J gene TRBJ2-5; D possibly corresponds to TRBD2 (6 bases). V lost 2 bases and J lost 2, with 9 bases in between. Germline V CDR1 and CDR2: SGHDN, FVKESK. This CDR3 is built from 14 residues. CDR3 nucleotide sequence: TGTGCCAGCAGCCAAAGGGACTGGCAAGAGACCCAGTACTTC. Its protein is CASSQRDWQETQYF.

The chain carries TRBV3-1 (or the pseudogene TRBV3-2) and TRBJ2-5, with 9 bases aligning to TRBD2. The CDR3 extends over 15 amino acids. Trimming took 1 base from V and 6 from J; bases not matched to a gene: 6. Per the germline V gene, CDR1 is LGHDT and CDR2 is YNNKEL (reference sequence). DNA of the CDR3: TGTGCCAGCAGCCAAGGGCCTAGCGGGGAAAAGACCCAGTACTTC. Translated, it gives CASSQGPSGEKTQYF.

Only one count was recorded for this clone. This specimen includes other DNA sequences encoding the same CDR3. CDR3 protein: CASSPSSYEQYF. In DNA, the CDR3 is TGTGCCAGCAGCCCTAGCTCCTACGAGCAGTACTTC. The chain employs TRBV3-1 (or the pseudogene TRBV3-2) and TRBJ2-7, with D hard to call. Germline CDR1 reads LGHDT; CDR2 reads YNNKEL (reference sequence). This CDR3 is built from 12 residues. V lost 4 bases and J lost 0, with 4 bases in between.

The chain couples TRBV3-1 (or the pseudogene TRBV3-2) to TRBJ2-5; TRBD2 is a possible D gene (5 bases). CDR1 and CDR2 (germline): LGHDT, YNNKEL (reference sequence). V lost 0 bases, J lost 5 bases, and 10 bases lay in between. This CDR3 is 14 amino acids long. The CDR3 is CASSQDRRGETQYF. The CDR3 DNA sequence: TGTGCCAGCAGCCAAGATCGGCGAGGGGAGACCCAGTACTTC.

CDR3 bases: TGTGCCACCAGTGGACACAACTCTGGGGCCAACGTCCTGACTTTC. It yields the protein CATSGHNSGANVLTF. The genes are TRBV24-1 and TRBJ2-6; unclear D gene. V was clipped by 5 bases and J by 0 bases, with 7 bases between them. Germline CDR1 reads KGHDR; CDR2 reads SFDVKD. CDR3 length: 15 amino acids.

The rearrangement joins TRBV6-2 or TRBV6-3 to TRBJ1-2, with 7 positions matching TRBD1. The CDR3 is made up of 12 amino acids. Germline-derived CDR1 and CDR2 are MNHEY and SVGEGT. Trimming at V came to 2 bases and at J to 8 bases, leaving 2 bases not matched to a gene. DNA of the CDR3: TGTGCCAGCAGTTACCCAGGGGGAGGCTACACCTTC. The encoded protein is CASSYPGGGYTF.

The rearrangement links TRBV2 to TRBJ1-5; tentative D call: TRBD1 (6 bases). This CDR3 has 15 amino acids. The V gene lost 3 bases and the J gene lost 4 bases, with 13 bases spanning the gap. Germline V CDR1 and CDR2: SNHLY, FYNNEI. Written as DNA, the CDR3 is TGTGCCAGCAGTGACGGACAGTATCATAATCAGCCCCAGCATTTT. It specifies CASSDGQYHNQPQHF.

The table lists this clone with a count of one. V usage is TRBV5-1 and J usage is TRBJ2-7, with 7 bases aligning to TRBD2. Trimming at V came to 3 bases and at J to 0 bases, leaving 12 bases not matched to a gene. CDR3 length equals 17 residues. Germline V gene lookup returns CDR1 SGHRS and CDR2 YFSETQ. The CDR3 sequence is CASSSISVGGSSYEQYF. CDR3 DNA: TGCGCCAGCAGCTCGATCTCTGTCGGGGGGAGCTCCTACGAGCAGTACTTC.

In DNA, the CDR3 is TGTGCCAGCAGCCGAAGGACAGGGGTCGGGGAGACCCAGTACTTC. This encodes CASSRRTGVGETQYF. The J gene is TRBJ2-5, the V gene TRBV11-3; TRBD1 matches 9 bases. The germline gives CDR1 SGHNT, CDR2 YENEEA. J was trimmed by 5 bases and V by 5 bases; bases with no gene match: 9. The CDR3 has 15 amino acids.

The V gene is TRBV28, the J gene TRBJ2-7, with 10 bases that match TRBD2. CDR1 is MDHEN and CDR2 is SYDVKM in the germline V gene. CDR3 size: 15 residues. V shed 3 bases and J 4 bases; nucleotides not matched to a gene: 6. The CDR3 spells CASSFSLAGVYEQYF. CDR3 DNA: TGTGCCAGCAGTTTTTCGCTAGCGGGAGTGTACGAGCAGTACTTC.

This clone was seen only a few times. CDR3 DNA: TGTGCCAGCAGCCAAGTCGGGGGATCGGGGCCTTATGGCTACACCTTC. It yields the protein CASSQVGGSGPYGYTF. The J gene is TRBJ1-2, the V gene TRBV3-1 (or the pseudogene TRBV3-2), with D possibly being TRBD1 (5 bases). The CDR3 runs to 16 residues. CDR1 is LGHDT and CDR2 is YNNKEL in the germline V gene (reference sequence). The germline V and J ends were trimmed by 1 base and 5 bases, with 17 bases remaining between them.

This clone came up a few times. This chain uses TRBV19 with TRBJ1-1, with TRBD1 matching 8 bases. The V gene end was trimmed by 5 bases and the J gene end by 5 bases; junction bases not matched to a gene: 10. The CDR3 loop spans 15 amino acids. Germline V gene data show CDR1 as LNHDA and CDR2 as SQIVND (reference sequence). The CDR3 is CASSLRQGSLTEAFF. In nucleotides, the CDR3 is TGTGCCAGTAGTCTTCGACAGGGGAGTTTGACTGAAGCTTTCTTT.

The CDR3 loop is CSVEATGWTEAFF. The CDR3 DNA follows: TGCAGCGTTGAAGCGACAGGGTGGACTGAAGCTTTCTTT. The gene calls are TRBV29-1 and TRBJ1-1, with TRBD1 matching over 7 bases. The CDR3 covers 13 residues. Germline assignment: CDR1 SQVTM and CDR2 ANQGSEA. The trim removed 1 base at V and 5 bases at J, leaving 4 bases unmatched. The whole variable domain, remainder taken from reference TRBV29-1 and TRBJ1-1, is SAVISQKPSRDICQRGTSLTIQCQVDSQVTMMFWYRQQPGQSLTLIATANQGSEATYESGFVIDKFPISRPNLTFSTLTVSNMSPEDSSIYLCSVEATGWTEAFFGQGTRLTVV.